This is a list of T cell receptor beta chains from one sample in a study of regulatory T cells in long-lasting Graves disease. In TCRdb, the multiplex PCR reads were re-called with MiXCR into one record per CDR3 protein. This sample has about 400,000 distinct CDR3 sequences; 20% occur once, and the top ten carry about 20%. The sequences come from peripheral blood mononuclear cells (PBMCs), collected when the disease was refractory, from a patient treated with antithyroid drugs. These receptor sequences come from a female donor with Graves disease. The CDR3 runs from the conserved cysteine through the conserved F or W. Each record gives: CDR3 protein, CDR3 DNA, D gene, V gene, clone size, J gene. A D gene is named only where the DNA matches it firmly. Where a row states a size, it is once, few, many or the class of an expanded clone; other rows omit it.

CDR3aa: CASSPGQGRYSNQPQHF
CDR3nt: TGTGCCAGCAGCCCCGGACAGGGGCGCTATAGCAATCAGCCCCAGCATTTT
d_gene: TRBD1
v_gene: TRBV7-6
abundance: many
j_gene: TRBJ1-5

CDR3aa: CSAGGGNQPQHF
CDR3nt: TGCAGTGCCGGAGGGGGCAATCAGCCCCAGCATTTT
d_gene: -
v_gene: TRBV20-1
abundance: many
j_gene: TRBJ1-5

CDR3aa: CASRGPGENTEAFF
CDR3nt: TGTGCCAGCAGAGGGCCAGGCGAGAACACTGAAGCTTTCTTT
d_gene: -
v_gene: TRBV7-2
abundance: few
j_gene: TRBJ1-1

CDR3aa: CASSYQRGRAENSPLHF
CDR3nt: TGTGCCAGCAGTTACCAGAGGGGGCGCGCGGAAAATTCACCCCTCCACTTT
d_gene: TRBD1
v_gene: TRBV6-5
abundance: few
j_gene: TRBJ1-6

CDR3aa: CASSISVGGSGPHEQYF
CDR3nt: TGTGCCAGTAGTATAAGCGTCGGCGGGAGCGGTCCCCACGAGCAGTACTTC
d_gene: TRBD2
v_gene: TRBV19
abundance: -
j_gene: TRBJ2-7

CDR3aa: CSASWERLGYTF
CDR3nt: TGCAGTGCTAGTTGGGAACGGCTAGGCTACACCTTC
d_gene: -
v_gene: TRBV20-1
abundance: -
j_gene: TRBJ1-2

CDR3aa: CASGITENTEAFF
CDR3nt: TGTGCCAGCGGGATCACGGAGAACACTGAAGCTTTCTTT
d_gene: -
v_gene: TRBV7-9
abundance: -
j_gene: TRBJ1-1

CDR3aa: CASSDRTGRSGANVLTF
CDR3nt: TGTGCCAGCAGTGACCGGACAGGGAGGAGTGGGGCCAACGTCCTGACTTTC
d_gene: TRBD1
v_gene: TRBV25-1
abundance: -
j_gene: TRBJ2-6

CDR3aa: CASSFDGKEQETQYF
CDR3nt: TGTGCCAGCAGTTTTGACGGGAAGGAACAAGAGACCCAGTACTTC
d_gene: -
v_gene: TRBV12-3/TRBV12-4
abundance: many
j_gene: TRBJ2-5

CDR3aa: CASLGGGYTGELFF
CDR3nt: TGTGCCTCCCTGGGCGGCGGCTACACCGGGGAGCTGTTTTTT
d_gene: -
v_gene: TRBV12-3/TRBV12-4
abundance: many
j_gene: TRBJ2-2

CDR3aa: CASSIDTLSGNTIYF
CDR3nt: TGTGCCAGCAGTATTGACACCCTTTCTGGAAACACCATATATTTT
d_gene: -
v_gene: TRBV28
abundance: many
j_gene: TRBJ1-3

CDR3aa: CASSEAMGANYGYTF
CDR3nt: TGTGCCAGCAGTGAAGCTATGGGGGCTAACTATGGCTACACCTTC
d_gene: -
v_gene: TRBV2
abundance: many
j_gene: TRBJ1-2

CDR3aa: CASSQEREGSPLHF
CDR3nt: TGCGCCAGCAGCCAAGAACGGGAAGGATCACCCCTCCACTTT
d_gene: -
v_gene: TRBV4-3
abundance: few
j_gene: TRBJ1-6